This T cell receptor beta chain was recovered during a study of blood T cells in healthy people across ages. This clonotype has more than one count but fewer than ten. CDR3 length equals 14 residues. Trimming removed 5 bases from V and 4 bases from J, with 14 bases in between. The germline CDR1 and CDR2 sequences are MNHEY and SVGAGI. Researchers collected approximately 9.9 milliliters of peripheral blood from every single donor. Then a second PCR, running roughly 7 to 11 cycles, was carried out with a sample-barcoded 5' primer and a J-beta primer mix. Every cDNA was tagged by a template-switch adaptor with 12 random nucleotides. TCRdb re-analysed the 5' RACE reads in MiXCR, keeping a single row per CDR3 protein. The table lists 1.8 million or so distinct CDR3 sequences, 30% to 40% of them singletons, with 20% to 25% in the top ten.

V usage is TRBV6-5 and J usage is TRBJ1-2; D is undetermined. Material for sequencing was blood. This sequence originates from a human donor in good health. The CDR3 region has the DNA TGTGCCAGCAGTCCCGACTCTGGGCCCTATGGCTACACCTTC. Encoded protein: CASSPDSGPYGYTF.